Each of the 21 T cell receptor beta chains below was sequenced from the same sample in a study of T cells in Graves' hyperthyroidism and ophthalmopathy. Amplification targeted TCR beta CDR3 regions from RNA transcripts. During a first-round RT-PCR of the TCR CDR3, the HTBI primer set was used. TCRdb processed the multiplex PCR reads anew with MiXCR; each CDR3 protein has one entry. This table holds 730,000 or so distinct CDR3 sequences, approximately 19% found once. Sequencing was carried out using blood. The receptors here all came from a woman in her forties or fifties with Graves' hyperthyroidism that later progressed to Graves' ophthalmopathy.

This clonotype was recorded many times. CDR3 in amino acids: CASSGGVNEKLFF. The DNA of the CDR3 is TGTGCCAGCAGTGGGGGCGTCAATGAAAAACTGTTTTTT. This chain uses TRBV2 with TRBJ1-4; D might be TRBD1 (5 bases). CDR3 length: 13 residues. Germline V gives CDR1 SNHLY, CDR2 FYNNEI. V gave up 4 bases and J gave up 5 bases, with 8 bases separating them. Full variable domain (missing parts from reference TRBV2 and TRBJ1-4): EPEVTQTPSHQVTQMGQEVILRCVPISNHLYFYWYRQILGQKVEFLVSFYNNEISEKSEIFDDQFSVERPDGSNFTLKIRSTKLEDSAMYFCASSGGVNEKLFFGSGTQLSVL.

Comments on this clonotype: The junction differs from germline at one of its ends, possibly a read error. DNA of the CDR3: TGTGCCAGCAGCCCCGTAGATTATAGCGATCAGCCCCAGCATTTT. It yields the protein CASSPVDYSDQPQHF. The rearrangement joins TRBV7-9 to TRBJ1-5; D gene uncertain. The germline gives CDR1 SEHNR, CDR2 FQNEAQ (reference sequence). The CDR3 length is 15 residues. The whole variable domain, filled in from reference TRBV7-9 and TRBJ1-5, reads DTGVSQNPRHKITKRGQNVTFRCDPISEHNRLYWYRQTLGQGPEFLTYFQNEAQLEKSRLLSDRFSAERPKGSFSTLEIQRTEQGDSAMYLCASSPVDYSDQPQHFGDGTRLSIL.

On this clonotype: Since a much larger clone is just one base distant, this may be a read error. The rearrangement links TRBV6-2 or TRBV6-3 to TRBJ1-2; D unclear. CDR1 and CDR2 (germline): MNHEY, SVGEGT. CDR3 length: 14 residues. CDR3 sequence reads: CVSRPPADHYGYTF. CDR3 nucleotides: TGTGTCAGCAGACCTCCAGCGGACCACTATGGCTACACCTTC.

This clonotype was observed at least ten times. The chain links TRBV12-3 or TRBV12-4 to TRBJ2-2; D unresolved. The V gene lost 5 bases and the J gene lost 7 bases, with 5 bases spanning the gap. The CDR3 is 11 residues long. CDR3 protein: CASSPLGELFF. DNA for the CDR3: TGTGCCAGCAGTCCCCTCGGGGAGCTGTTTTTT.

This clonotype has ten or more counts. V usage is TRBV20-1 and J usage is TRBJ2-7; 11 nucleotides align to TRBD2. Trimming removed 5 bases from V and 2 bases from J; junction bases left unmatched: 5. The germline gives CDR1 DFQATT, CDR2 SNEGSKA (reference sequence). This CDR3 comprises 14 residues. The CDR3 DNA follows: TGCAGTGCTTCCGGGACTAGCGGCACCTACGAGCAGTACTTC. Translating it yields CSASGTSGTYEQYF.

This clonotype was observed many times. The chain combines TRBV5-1 with TRBJ2-1; the D gene could be TRBD1 or TRBD2 (5 bases each). V was cut by 1 base and J by 8 bases, with 13 bases left in between. The CDR3 runs 14 residues. CDR1 is SGHRS, CDR2 YFSETQ, per germline. Here the CDR3 DNA reads TGCGCCAGCAGCTTGCATTCGAGGGGCGATGAGCAGTTCTTC. It is translated as CASSLHSRGDEQFF. Together with reference TRBV5-1 and TRBJ2-1, the CDR3 gives the full variable domain: KAGVTQTPRYLIKTRGQQVTLSCSPISGHRSVSWYQQTPGQGLQFLFEYFSETQRNKGNFPGRFSGRQFSNSRSEMNVSTLELGDSALYLCASSLHSRGDEQFFGPGTRLTVL.

This clonotype was observed many times. The V and J genes are TRBV5-1 and TRBJ1-4, with unresolved D. V was trimmed by 6 bases and J by 7 bases, leaving 16 bases between them. The CDR3 extends over 14 amino acids. Germline V gene sequence: CDR1 SGHRS, CDR2 YFSETQ. Written as DNA, the CDR3 is TGCGCCAGCAACCGAGGCGCCCGGGGTGAAAAACTGTTTTTT. Amino acids: CASNRGARGEKLFF.

The sample holds many counts of this clonotype. This chain connects TRBV7-8 to TRBJ2-1, with 9 positions matching TRBD1. CDR1 is SGHVS, CDR2 FQNEAQ, per germline. CDR3 size: 15 residues. V dropped 6 bases and J dropped 4; count of bases not matched to a gene: 7. The CDR3 bases are TGTGCCAGCAGTAAGGGGACAGGGCGGTACAATGAGCAGTTCTTC. Its protein is CASSKGTGRYNEQFF.

The chain has TRBV14 and TRBJ1-6; no definite D call. Germline CDR1 is SGHDN and CDR2 is FVKESK. CDR3 length: 13 amino acids. V was clipped by 0 bases and J by 11 bases, with 8 bases between them. This CDR3 is CASSQDLGAPLHF. The CDR3 bases are TGTGCCAGCAGCCAAGATTTGGGTGCACCCCTCCACTTT.

This clonotype was found many times. This sequence joins TRBV9 and TRBJ1-6; 7 nucleotides align to TRBD1. The CDR3 is 16 residues long. V was pared by 1 base and J by 8 bases, with 9 bases of the junction left unmatched. CDR1 is SGDLS, CDR2 YYNGEE, per germline. Here the CDR3 DNA reads TGTGCCAGCAGCGTAAAGGGGGCCGCGGGAGATTCACCCCTCCACTTT. Its protein is CASSVKGAAGDSPLHF.

This clonotype was seen more than once but under ten times. The V call is TRBV15, the J call TRBJ2-6; D is unclear. In germline, CDR1 is LNHNV, CDR2 YYDKDF (reference sequence). V lost 11 bases and J lost 0, with 17 bases in between. The CDR3 has 16 amino acids. CDR3: CAATGLHRSGANVLTF. The CDR3 bases are TGTGCCGCGACCGGGCTACATCGCTCTGGGGCCAACGTCCTGACTTTC.

This clonotype has only a few counts. A much larger clone lies a single base off, so this may be a read error. The V gene is TRBV6-1, the J gene TRBJ2-3, with 10 bases matching TRBD1. Germline assignment: CDR1 MNHNS and CDR2 SASEGT. This CDR3 contains 15 residues. With 6 bases clipped from V and 0 bases from J, the junction kept 3 bases outside the gene matches. CDR3 residues: CASRSGQGSTDTQYF. The CDR3 DNA reads as TGTGCCAGCAGATCGGGACAGGGGAGCACAGATACGCAGTATTTT.

This clonotype was seen a handful of times. The chain links TRBV10-3 to TRBJ1-5; D is uncertain. The V gene's germline CDR1 is ENHRY and CDR2 SYGVKD. The CDR3 spans 17 residues. V lost 3 bases and J lost 1, with 16 bases in between. CDR3 protein: CAISDSVPKGSNQPQHF. For the CDR3, the DNA is TGTGCCATCAGTGATTCGGTCCCGAAAGGGAGCAATCAGCCCCAGCATTTT.

The J gene is TRBJ2-5, the V gene TRBV5-6, with a possible D match to TRBD1 (6 bases). From germline, CDR1 is SGHDT and CDR2 YYEEEE. This CDR3 region has 14 residues. Trimming cost V 3 bases and J 3 bases, with 12 bases left between them. CDR3 DNA: TGTGCCAGCAGCTGGGGGCCAGGGGAAGAGACCCAGTACTTC. Encoded protein: CASSWGPGEETQYF.

The chain uses TRBV2 and TRBJ1-2, with 8 bases lining up with TRBD1. CDR1 SNHLY and CDR2 FYNNEI come from the germline V gene. The ends lost 8 bases at V and 4 bases at J; junction bases unmatched: 3. There are 12 residues in the CDR3. In DNA, the CDR3 is TGTGCCAGCGGGGACAGGATCTATGGCTACACCTTC. It yields the protein CASGDRIYGYTF.

This clonotype was counted ten times or more. The CDR3: CSARATVSSTDTQYF. Written as DNA, the CDR3 is TGCAGTGCTAGGGCGACAGTGTCTAGCACAGATACGCAGTATTTT. This rearrangement joins TRBV20-1 to TRBJ2-3; D may be TRBD1 (5 bases). This CDR3 is built from 15 residues. The V and J ends lost 3 bases and 0 bases respectively, with 13 bases between them. Germline V gives CDR1 DFQATT, CDR2 SNEGSKA (reference sequence).

CDR3 protein: CASSEWGGTYNEQFF. In DNA, the CDR3 is TGTGCCAGCAGTGAATGGGGGGGAACCTACAATGAGCAGTTCTTC. V gene TRBV6-1 combines with J gene TRBJ2-1, with 7 bases matching TRBD2. The CDR3 spans 15 residues. Germline-derived CDR1 and CDR2 are MNHNS and SASEGT. V lost 2 bases and J lost 2; bases outside the gene matches: 3.

This sequence joins TRBV29-1 and TRBJ1-3; 8 bases are a match to TRBD1. CDR1 SQVTM and CDR2 ANQGSEA come from the germline V gene. Unmatched junction bases numbered 8, after V lost 1 base and J lost 0 bases. The CDR3 consists of 17 residues. CDR3 in amino acids: CSVEAGGSFSSGNTIYF. In nucleotides, the CDR3 is TGCAGCGTTGAAGCAGGGGGCTCTTTTAGCTCTGGAAACACCATATATTTT.

Many counts were recorded for this clonotype. This chain links TRBV5-1 with TRBJ1-2, with unresolved D. The CDR3 has 13 residues. Trimming removed 4 bases at V and 8 bases at J, with 15 bases between. CDR1 and CDR2 from the germline V gene are SGHRS and YFSETQ. CDR3 loop: CASSPDAIDGYTF. The CDR3 nucleotides read TGCGCCAGCAGCCCGGACGCGATTGACGGCTACACCTTC.

V usage is TRBV7-9 and J usage is TRBJ2-1; no definite D call. The CDR3 runs 13 residues. Germline V lookup: CDR1 SEHNR, CDR2 FQNEAQ (reference sequence). Trimming left V 0 bases short and J 7 bases short, with 7 bases between. The CDR3 DNA is TGTGCCAGCAGCTTAGCATTGGTTAATGAGCAGTTCTTC. This translates into CASSLALVNEQFF.

This clonotype has more than one count but fewer than ten. The chain combines TRBV19 with TRBJ2-5; D not certain. V gave up 1 base and J gave up 4 bases, with 7 bases separating them. The CDR3 has 13 amino acids. Germline V gene data show CDR1 as LNHDA and CDR2 as SQIVND (reference sequence). CDR3 loop: CASSIVPGETQYF. The CDR3 coding sequence is TGTGCCAGTAGTATAGTCCCAGGAGAGACCCAGTACTTC.